Listed below are T cell receptor beta chains from one sample, sequenced in a study of blood T cells in healthy people across ages. TCRdb called the 5' RACE reads again in MiXCR, with one record for every CDR3 protein. The sample shows 910,000 or so distinct CDR3 sequences, roughly 51% of them seen only once. Input material: blood. Receptor source: an older woman in good health. CDR3s include the opening cysteine and the closing phenylalanine or tryptophan. The order of the fields is CDR3 length, J gene, V gene, CDR3 protein.

cdr3_length: 11
j_call: TRBJ2-5
v_call: TRBV20-1
cdr3_aa: CSASGAETQYF

cdr3_length: 15
j_call: TRBJ2-1
v_call: TRBV9
cdr3_aa: CASSPGRAAYNEQFF

cdr3_length: 15
j_call: TRBJ2-7
v_call: TRBV20-1
cdr3_aa: CSARETLGTSNEQYF

cdr3_length: 15
j_call: TRBJ1-1
v_call: TRBV7-8
cdr3_aa: CASSPLAGGDTEAFF

cdr3_length: 15
j_call: TRBJ2-5
v_call: TRBV5-1
cdr3_aa: CASSIPGEIRETQYF

cdr3_length: 14
j_call: TRBJ2-7
v_call: TRBV6-1
cdr3_aa: CASMETFNSYEQYF

cdr3_length: 14
j_call: TRBJ2-3
v_call: TRBV29-1
cdr3_aa: CSALGLADTDTQYF

cdr3_length: 14
j_call: TRBJ2-7
v_call: TRBV29-1
cdr3_aa: CSVDFGGSAYEQYF

cdr3_length: 13
j_call: TRBJ2-1
v_call: TRBV11-2
cdr3_aa: CASRPIAWVEQFF

cdr3_length: 16
j_call: TRBJ2-5
v_call: TRBV28
cdr3_aa: CASSLLGGRTQETQYF

cdr3_length: 15
j_call: TRBJ2-1
v_call: TRBV28
cdr3_aa: CASSATREGYNEQFF

cdr3_length: 15
j_call: TRBJ2-7
v_call: TRBV7-2
cdr3_aa: CASSSLAGRAQEQYF

cdr3_length: 16
j_call: TRBJ1-5
v_call: TRBV7-9
cdr3_aa: CASSASPGQSNQPQHF

cdr3_length: 15
j_call: TRBJ2-2
v_call: TRBV5-1
cdr3_aa: CASSLQTGGTGELFF

cdr3_length: 15
j_call: TRBJ1-2
v_call: TRBV2
cdr3_aa: CASSERQEGGNGYTF

cdr3_length: 14
j_call: TRBJ2-7
v_call: TRBV12-3/TRBV12-4
cdr3_aa: CASSVTTTSYEQYF

cdr3_length: 14
j_call: TRBJ2-3
v_call: TRBV7-9
cdr3_aa: CASSFDAGADTQYF

cdr3_length: 15
j_call: TRBJ2-7
v_call: TRBV14
cdr3_aa: CASSQRLAVSYEQYF

cdr3_length: 15
j_call: TRBJ2-7
v_call: TRBV12-3/TRBV12-4
cdr3_aa: CASSHDLGSEYEQYF

cdr3_length: 17
j_call: TRBJ2-1
v_call: TRBV10-3
cdr3_aa: CAISEGPETGFHNEQFF

cdr3_length: 11
j_call: TRBJ2-3
v_call: TRBV27
cdr3_aa: CASVKMDTQYF

cdr3_length: 13
j_call: .
v_call: TRBV5-6
cdr3_aa: CAGSLPGLHEQYF

cdr3_length: 15
j_call: TRBJ2-7
v_call: TRBV3-1
cdr3_aa: CASSPRDRPTYEQYF

cdr3_length: 12
j_call: TRBJ1-2
v_call: TRBV29-1
cdr3_aa: CSGAFGSYGYTF

cdr3_length: 16
j_call: TRBJ2-5
v_call: TRBV20-1
cdr3_aa: CSAGKAGQKSEETQYF

cdr3_length: 13
j_call: .
v_call: TRBV4-2
cdr3_aa: CASSQIPSSEQYF

cdr3_length: 15
j_call: TRBJ2-7
v_call: TRBV20-1
cdr3_aa: CSARLSGRATGEQYF

cdr3_length: 14
j_call: .
v_call: TRBV7-9
cdr3_aa: CASSLAEGKETQYF

cdr3_length: 17
j_call: TRBJ2-3
v_call: TRBV12-3/TRBV12-4
cdr3_aa: CASSLYVLAGGTDTQYF

cdr3_length: 12
j_call: TRBJ2-5
v_call: TRBV29-1
cdr3_aa: CSYAGTGAAQYF

cdr3_length: 14
j_call: TRBJ2-4
v_call: TRBV29-1
cdr3_aa: CSVVAGDTKNIQYF

cdr3_length: 15
j_call: TRBJ2-1
v_call: TRBV28
cdr3_aa: CASSLYRRLYNEQFF

cdr3_length: 13
j_call: TRBJ2-1
v_call: TRBV12-3/TRBV12-4
cdr3_aa: CASSRTGPWEQFF

cdr3_length: 15
j_call: TRBJ1-2
v_call: TRBV12-3/TRBV12-4
cdr3_aa: CASSPSSGRVYGYTF

cdr3_length: 14
j_call: TRBJ2-3
v_call: TRBV7-2
cdr3_aa: CASSLIQVTDTQYF

cdr3_length: 17
j_call: TRBJ2-5
v_call: TRBV13
cdr3_aa: CASSLEGLAGPLETQYF

cdr3_length: 13
j_call: TRBJ2-1
v_call: TRBV20-1
cdr3_aa: CSETSGRYNEQFF

cdr3_length: 15
j_call: TRBJ2-5
v_call: TRBV28
cdr3_aa: CASSQDRGIGETQYF

cdr3_length: 13
j_call: TRBJ2-5
v_call: TRBV6-2/TRBV6-3
cdr3_aa: CASSDYGVGDQYF

cdr3_length: 12
j_call: TRBJ2-7
v_call: TRBV28
cdr3_aa: CASSGSGTEQYF

cdr3_length: 14
j_call: TRBJ1-5
v_call: TRBV12-3/TRBV12-4
cdr3_aa: CASSLAHVQETQHF

cdr3_length: 16
j_call: TRBJ2-5
v_call: TRBV3-1
cdr3_aa: CASSQASGRRGETQYF